A single sample gave rise to the 9 T cell receptor beta chains below, sequenced in a study of graft-versus-host responses after intestinal transplantation. Their recognized antigens are unknown. Measured with immunoSEQ multiplex PCR; TCRdb has only the in-frame clones, and not every one. The repertoire holds some 81,000 clones, with 85% to 90% as singletons. The input for sequencing was unstimulated CD4+ T cells sorted from spleen or lymph node cells, taken before intestinal transplant. Receptors were obtained from a human donor who received an intestinal transplant.

This clone was detected a few times. CDR3 protein: CASSNLASGTEQYF. The CDR3 coding sequence is TGTGCCAGTAGTAATCTGGCTAGCGGGACCGAGCAGTACTTC. The rearrangement joins TRBV19 to TRBJ2-7; 9 bases align to TRBD2. V was clipped by 4 bases and J by 6 bases; unmatched bases: 7. Germline values: CDR1 LNHDA, CDR2 SQIVND (reference sequence). This CDR3 contains 14 residues.

The chain uses TRBV28 and TRBJ2-7, with D perhaps matching TRBD2 (5 bases). The V gene lost 3 bases and the J gene lost 7 bases, with 13 bases spanning the gap. The germline gives CDR1 MDHEN, CDR2 SYDVKM. The CDR3 loop spans 13 amino acids. The CDR3 DNA sequence: TGTGCCAGCAGTTTCCCTGGACGGGGTGAGCAGTACTTC. Its protein is CASSFPGRGEQYF.

The chain uses TRBV7-8 and TRBJ2-3; D gene unclear. V shed 10 bases and J shed 0 bases, with 8 bases lying between them. CDR3 length: 12 amino acids. The germline CDR1 and CDR2 sequences are SGHVS and FQNEAQ. The CDR3 nucleotides are TGTGCCACCAGGCGTAGCACAGATACGCAGTATTTT. It yields the protein CATRRSTDTQYF.

The chain joins TRBV28 to TRBJ2-7; D may be TRBD1 (6 bases). The germline V gene encodes CDR1 MDHEN and CDR2 SYDVKM. CDR3 size: 15 residues. V was cut by 5 bases and J by 0 bases, with 14 bases left in between. The CDR3 region is CASSTLQGSSYEQYF. CDR3 DNA sequence: TGTGCCAGCAGTACATTACAGGGTAGCTCCTACGAGCAGTACTTC.

The chain combines TRBV4-2 with TRBJ2-5; 8 bases match TRBD2. The germline CDR1 and CDR2 sequences are LGHNA and YNFKEQ. V gave up 0 bases and J gave up 5 bases; unmatched junction bases: 11. This CDR3 has 17 residues. This CDR3 is CASSQEVARGGGETQYF. The CDR3 DNA reads as TGTGCCAGCAGCCAAGAGGTGGCCCGGGGGGGCGGGGAGACCCAGTACTTC.

The rearrangement links TRBV5-1 to TRBJ2-2; D is unclear. This CDR3 region has 11 residues. The germline V and J ends were trimmed by 5 bases and 8 bases, with 7 bases remaining between them. Germline lookup yields CDR1 SGHRS and CDR2 YFSETQ. In DNA form, the CDR3 reads TGCGCCAGCAGGGCTTCGGGGGAGCTGTTTTTT. Encoded protein: CASRASGELFF. The variable domain in full, with the rest retrieved from reference TRBV5-1 and TRBJ2-2, is KAGVTQTPRYLIKTRGQQVTLSCSPISGHRSVSWYQQTPGQGLQFLFEYFSETQRNKGNFPGRFSGRQFSNSRSEMNVSTLELGDSALYLCASRASGELFFGEGSRLTVL.

V usage is TRBV5-3 and J usage is TRBJ2-3; possibly TRBD2 for D (6 bases). TRBV5-3 is placed among ORFs of uncertain function. The CDR3 spans 17 residues. Deletions cut 0 bases from V and 2 bases from J, with 16 bases between. The CDR3 loop is CARSLEDRRGPTDTQYF. CDR3 coding DNA: TGTGCCAGAAGCTTGGAGGATAGGAGGGGCCCCACAGATACGCAGTATTTT.

J is TRBJ2-1 and V is TRBV6-1; D is uncertain. From germline, CDR1 is MNHNS and CDR2 SASEGT. There are 13 residues in the CDR3. The V end lost 2 bases, the J end lost 7 bases, and 9 bases lay between the germline ends. CDR3 in DNA: TGTGCCAGCAGTGAACTGGGCTGGAATGAGCAGTTCTTC. It translates to CASSELGWNEQFF.

CDR3 DNA sequence: TGTGCCAGCAGTCCGAAACACCCCCTTGGGGTAGGGGTCAATCAGCCCCAGCATTTT. Its protein is CASSPKHPLGVGVNQPQHF. The chain joins TRBV28 to TRBJ1-5; tentative D call: TRBD1 (5 bases). CDR3 length: 19 residues. CDR1 is MDHEN and CDR2 is SYDVKM in the germline V gene. Deletions cut 5 bases from V and 3 bases from J, with 26 bases between.